This T cell receptor (beta chain) originates from a study of response to subunit inactivated influenza vaccine (dated by TCRdb to between 2018 and 2020). Background on the whole study: Deep quantitative T cell receptor repertoire profiling was used in the study to track responses to a trivalent subunit inactivated influenza vaccine.

General findings and caveats noted by the study authors: The authors suggested that each seasonal influenza vaccination may recruit only a limited number of new T cells.

The germline ends are 9 bases apart after V is trimmed by 2 bases and J by 1 base. The germline V gene provides CDR1 SGHRS and CDR2 YFSETQ. The CDR3 contains 14 residues, cysteine and phenylalanine counted. The read is trimmed to its CDR3 DNA, 42 bases read in frame from base 1. This clonotype was counted ten times or more. What this receptor recognizes is not known. No per-base quality is available; no much larger clone lies one base away. Receptor amplification or capture employed RT-PCR. Sequencing was performed on an Illumina HiSeq 2500. TCRdb applied fastp at Q25 and MiXCR to the public reads, then kept only in-frame beta chains. For every CDR3 protein sequence, its rows merge into one entry that carries the most common genes and DNA. Present in this sample are approximately 490,000 distinct CDR3 sequences, 6% to 9% of which were seen just once. Roughly 14% of the sample goes to the ten largest clones.

Source: PBMCs from blood, taken less than 30 months after vaccination. This clonotype originated in a man between 50 and 70 years old who received an inactivated influenza vaccine. Donor details come from another sample of the same person, matched by shared clones. The chain uses TRBV5-1 and TRBJ1-1, with the D gene not clear enough to name. The bases read TGCGCCAGCAGCTTAGACGGATCGAACACTGAAGCTTTCTTT. Translation gives CASSLDGSNTEAFF.